This T cell receptor (beta chain) is from a study of T cell responses to AZD1222 COVID-19 vaccine. This clone appeared once. Generated by immunoSEQ multiplex PCR, the TCRdb table keeps only in-frame clones and is missing some. The sample holds around 91,000 clones; 90% to 95% are singletons and the top ten take roughly 8%. Germline V gives CDR1 LGHDT, CDR2 YNNKEL (reference sequence). Trimming at V came to 8 bases and at J to 6 bases, leaving 12 bases not matched to a gene. This CDR3 has 16 residues. The receptor's source is an adult who received the AZD1222 COVID-19 vaccine. The gene calls are TRBV3-1 (or the pseudogene TRBV3-2) and TRBJ1-6; 8 bases map to TRBD1. The sequenced sample was peripheral blood, obtained 28 days after the second AZD1222 dose. CDR3 sequence (DNA): TGTGCCAGCGCACCGACCCCGGACAGGGCTAATTCACCCCTCCACTTT. Translating it yields CASAPTPDRANSPLHF.